A single sample is the source of the 20 T cell receptor beta chains below, sequenced in a study of early T cells in non-severe SARS-CoV-2 infection (dated by TCRdb to about 2021). Libraries were made using 5' RACE. The instrument was a NextSeq 500. TCRdb cleaned the public reads at Q25 with fastp, built clones with MiXCR and kept in-frame beta chains. Entries that share a CDR3 protein sequence are merged under the most common genes and DNA. The sample profile shows around 27,000 distinct CDR3 sequences; 5.6% of them were found once. The ten largest clones add up to roughly a quarter of the sample. The sample consisted of whole blood. Source of these receptors: an adult who was a healthcare worker with PCR-confirmed SARS-CoV-2 infection or an uninfected control (not recorded which).

This clonotype was picked up a small number of times. This chain connects TRBV12-3 or TRBV12-4 to TRBJ2-1; possible D gene TRBD1, 6 bases. The length of the CDR3 is 16 residues. The V and J ends lost 2 bases and 6 bases respectively, with 17 bases between them. The CDR3 nucleotides read TGTGCCAGCAGTTTATCAGGGGTTGAGGGATCCAATGAGCAGTTCTTC. Its protein is CASSLSGVEGSNEQFF.

The chain employs TRBV28 and TRBJ1-4; no definite D call. Trimming took 6 bases from V and 0 from J, leaving 8 bases between them. CDR3 size: 14 residues. The germline gives CDR1 MDHEN, CDR2 SYDVKM. The CDR3 DNA reads as TGTGCCAGCAGCGAGGGAGCAACTAATGAAAAACTGTTTTTT. Encoded protein: CASSEGATNEKLFF.

This clonotype was observed at least ten times. The J gene is TRBJ2-2, the V gene TRBV30; 8 bases line up with TRBD1. The germline CDR1 and CDR2 sequences are GTSNPN and SVGIG (reference sequence). With 5 bases clipped from V and 4 bases from J, the junction kept 6 bases outside the gene matches. CDR3 length: 14 residues. The CDR3 reads CAWSTGDFTGELFF. CDR3 coding DNA: TGTGCCTGGTCGACAGGGGATTTCACCGGGGAGCTGTTTTTT.

This clonotype was picked up many times. The chain employs TRBV6-2 or TRBV6-3 and TRBJ1-5; D unresolved. The CDR3 is made up of 14 amino acids. The V end lost 0 bases, the J end lost 5 bases, and 8 bases lay between the germline ends. CDR1 and CDR2 (germline): MNHEY, SVGEGT. The CDR3 is CASSYSNSHQPQHF. DNA for the CDR3: TGTGCCAGCAGTTACTCGAACAGCCATCAGCCCCAGCATTTT.

In this sample, this clonotype turned up a few times. The V call is TRBV12-3 or TRBV12-4, the J call TRBJ2-7, with D possibly matching TRBD2 (5 bases). The ends were cut back, 6 bases at V and 4 bases at J, with 19 bases in the middle. The CDR3 contains 15 residues. CDR3 nucleotide sequence: TGTGCCAGCAGCCCGATAGGGAGTGTTACATACGAGCAGTACTTC. It is translated as CASSPIGSVTYEQYF.

In this sample, this clonotype turned up many times. The chain is built from TRBV12-5 and TRBJ2-1; TRBD1 matches 9 bases. This CDR3 has 16 residues. Germline V gene lookup returns CDR1 LGHNT and CDR2 FRNRAP. V dropped 4 bases and J dropped 4; count of bases not matched to a gene: 8. Written as DNA, the CDR3 is TGTGCTAGTGGTTCAGCCGACAGGGGGAGATACAATGAGCAGTTCTTC. Its translation is CASGSADRGRYNEQFF. Drawing the rest from reference TRBV12-5 and TRBJ2-1, the complete variable domain is DARVTQTPRHKVTEMGQEVTMRCQPILGHNTVFWYRQTMMQGLELLAYFRNRAPLDDSGMPKDRFSAEMPDATLATLKIQPSEPRDSAVYFCASGSADRGRYNEQFFGPGTRLTVL.

This clonotype appeared many times. V is TRBV20-1 and J is TRBJ2-4, with D possibly being TRBD1 (6 bases). The CDR3 sequence is 15 residues long. Germline CDR1 and CDR2: DFQATT and SNEGSKA (reference sequence). Trimming removed 0 bases from V and 0 bases from J, with 9 bases in between. CDR3 bases: TGCAGTGCTAGAGAACAGGGCTTAGCCAAAAACATTCAGTACTTC. Translating it yields CSAREQGLAKNIQYF.

The V call is TRBV28, the J call TRBJ1-1; D ambiguous. Germline V gene lookup returns CDR1 MDHEN and CDR2 SYDVKM. This CDR3 contains 13 residues. Deletions cut 1 base from V and 1 base from J, with 4 bases between. CDR3: CASSLFGNTEAFF. DNA of the CDR3: TGTGCCAGCAGTTTATTCGGGAACACTGAAGCTTTCTTT.

This clonotype was seen a handful of times. V usage is TRBV7-9 and J usage is TRBJ2-6; D is unclear. Deletions cut 5 bases from V and 0 bases from J, with 8 bases between. The CDR3 loop spans 15 amino acids. Germline values: CDR1 SEHNR, CDR2 FQNEAQ (reference sequence). The CDR3 spells CASSERTSGANVLTF. CDR3 coding DNA: TGTGCCAGCAGCGAAAGGACCTCTGGGGCCAACGTCCTGACTTTC.

This clonotype was counted many times. The chain links TRBV3-1 to TRBJ2-7; D is undetermined. Germline-derived CDR1 and CDR2 are LGHDT and YNNKEL (reference sequence). The CDR3 has 13 amino acids. Deletions cut 4 bases from V and 3 bases from J, with 10 bases between. The CDR3 here is CASSRTSFYEQYF. CDR3 bases: TGTGCCAGCAGCCGGACGTCTTTCTACGAGCAGTACTTC.

At least ten counts were recorded for this clonotype. The gene calls are TRBV29-1 and TRBJ2-1, with D possibly being TRBD1 (6 bases). The CDR3 is 13 amino acids. The V end lost 7 bases, the J end lost 8 bases, and 18 bases lay between the germline ends. Per the germline V gene, CDR1 is SQVTM and CDR2 is ANQGSEA. CDR3 bases: TGCAGCGCCGCGTCTGGGGGCCGGTATGAGCAGTTCTTC. It translates to CSAASGGRYEQFF.

This clonotype has only one observation. The rearrangement links TRBV19 to TRBJ2-1, with D perhaps being TRBD1 or TRBD2 (5 bases each). CDR1 and CDR2 (germline): LNHDA, SQIVND (reference sequence). The CDR3 sequence is 16 residues long. Trimming cost V 1 base and J 1 base, with 11 bases left between them. The CDR3 here is CASSIVGGGSYNEQFF. The CDR3 DNA follows: TGTGCCAGTAGTATAGTTGGTGGGGGTTCCTACAATGAGCAGTTCTTC.

This clonotype was observed at least ten times. The chain has TRBV7-6 and TRBJ2-1; 7 positions agree with TRBD2. The germline V gene encodes CDR1 SGHVS and CDR2 FNYEAQ. This CDR3 has 14 residues. V dropped 5 bases and J dropped 5; count of bases not matched to a gene: 6. CDR3 residues: CASSPSGANNEQFF. The CDR3 region has the DNA TGTGCCAGCAGCCCGAGCGGGGCTAACAATGAGCAGTTCTTC. Supplemented by reference TRBV7-6 and TRBJ2-1, the full variable domain reads GAGVSQSPRYKVTKRGQDVALRCDPISGHVSLYWYRQALGQGPEFLTYFNYEAQQDKSGLPNDRFSAERPEGSISTLTIQRTEQRDSAMYRCASSPSGANNEQFFGPGTRLTVL.

The chain links TRBV28 to TRBJ2-1; D call uncertain. Germline V gives CDR1 MDHEN, CDR2 SYDVKM. Deletions cut 6 bases from V and 5 bases from J, with 17 bases between. This CDR3 has 15 residues. CDR3 nucleotide sequence: TGTGCCAGCAGCTTCGTAGAGAGTGGGCACAATGAGCAGTTCTTC. Protein: CASSFVESGHNEQFF.

This clonotype was seen ten or more times. This sequence joins TRBV7-9 and TRBJ1-1, with unresolved D. The CDR3 is made up of 15 amino acids. Trimming took off 5 bases at V and 1 base at J, with 14 bases between the two ends. Germline CDR1 reads SEHNR; CDR2 reads FQNEAQ (reference sequence). The chain's CDR3 is CASSARHVSNTEAFF. CDR3 nucleotide sequence: TGTGCCAGCAGCGCCAGACACGTGTCGAACACTGAAGCTTTCTTT.

This clonotype was seen at least ten times. The rearrangement joins TRBV20-1 to TRBJ1-1; D gene uncertain. V lost 1 base to trimming and J lost 10 bases, with 13 bases between them. The CDR3 runs 12 residues. CDR1 DFQATT and CDR2 SNEGSKA come from the germline V gene (reference sequence). CDR3 in amino acids: CSARVAERGAFF. Written as DNA, the CDR3 is TGCAGTGCTAGAGTCGCCGAAAGAGGAGCTTTCTTT.

This clonotype was counted at least ten times. The chain couples TRBV20-1 to TRBJ2-3; D unresolved. Trimming shortened V by 2 bases and J by 4 bases, and 13 bases separated the two germline ends. Germline V CDR1 and CDR2: DFQATT, SNEGSKA (reference sequence). This CDR3 is built from 14 residues. The CDR3 DNA reads as TGCAGTGCTAGATGGAAGGTGGGCGCAGATACGCAGTATTTT. It specifies CSARWKVGADTQYF.

This clonotype was seen many times. The CDR3 DNA reads as TGTGCCAGCAGCCGACAGGGCGGAAACACTGAAGCTTTCTTT. Translated: CASSRQGGNTEAFF. V is TRBV7-3 and J is TRBJ1-1, with 7 nucleotides matching TRBD1. V gave up 5 bases and J gave up 2 bases; unmatched junction bases: 5. This CDR3 has 14 residues. Per germline, CDR1 SGHTA and CDR2 FQGTGA.

This clonotype was counted at least ten times. The gene calls are TRBV30 and TRBJ1-1; TRBD1 matches at 7 bases. The ends lost 3 bases at V and 1 base at J; junction bases unmatched: 5. The germline V gene has CDR1 GTSNPN and CDR2 SVGIG (reference sequence). The CDR3 extends over 14 amino acids. In DNA, the CDR3 is TGTGCCTGGAGCCGGGACAGACAGAACACTGAAGCTTTCTTT. Its protein product is CAWSRDRQNTEAFF.

This clonotype was detected ten times or more. The chain is built from TRBV12-3 or TRBV12-4 and TRBJ1-2, with D perhaps TRBD1 (6 bases). The CDR3 is 11 amino acids. V gave up 3 bases and J gave up 11 bases, with 10 bases separating them. The CDR3 sequence is CASSLRTEYTF. DNA for the CDR3: TGTGCCAGCAGTTTGAGGACAGAATACACCTTC.